This T cell receptor beta chain comes out of a study of T-cell memory formation after mild COVID-19. The CDR3 is 14 residues long. CDR1 and CDR2 (germline): DFQATT, SNEGSKA (reference sequence). V was clipped by 1 base and J by 6 bases, with 14 bases between them. Each CDR3 protein is one row after TCRdb ran MiXCR on the 5' RACE reads. The top ten clones hold 3.5% to 4% of a sample with roughly 250,000 distinct CDR3 sequences, roughly 15% of them seen once. There are a few counts of this clonotype. The antigen is not known. Points from the study as a whole: Contracting clones from day 15 to 85 had balanced CD4/CD8; later expanders favoured CD4+. CD4+ clones that contracted lay mainly in CM and EM; CD8+ ones lay in EMRA.

The receptor was derived from a man aged 18 to 35 who had mild COVID-19 (a few samples of this study predate the infection). Cell type and time point are not known. The chain uses TRBV20-1 and TRBJ2-3, with D maybe TRBD2 (6 bases). The sequenced sample was PBMCs or a T cell subset sorted from them (not recorded which). Here the CDR3 reads CSARVGGSWDTQYF. The CDR3 bases are TGCAGTGCTAGAGTCGGGGGTAGCTGGGATACGCAGTATTTT.